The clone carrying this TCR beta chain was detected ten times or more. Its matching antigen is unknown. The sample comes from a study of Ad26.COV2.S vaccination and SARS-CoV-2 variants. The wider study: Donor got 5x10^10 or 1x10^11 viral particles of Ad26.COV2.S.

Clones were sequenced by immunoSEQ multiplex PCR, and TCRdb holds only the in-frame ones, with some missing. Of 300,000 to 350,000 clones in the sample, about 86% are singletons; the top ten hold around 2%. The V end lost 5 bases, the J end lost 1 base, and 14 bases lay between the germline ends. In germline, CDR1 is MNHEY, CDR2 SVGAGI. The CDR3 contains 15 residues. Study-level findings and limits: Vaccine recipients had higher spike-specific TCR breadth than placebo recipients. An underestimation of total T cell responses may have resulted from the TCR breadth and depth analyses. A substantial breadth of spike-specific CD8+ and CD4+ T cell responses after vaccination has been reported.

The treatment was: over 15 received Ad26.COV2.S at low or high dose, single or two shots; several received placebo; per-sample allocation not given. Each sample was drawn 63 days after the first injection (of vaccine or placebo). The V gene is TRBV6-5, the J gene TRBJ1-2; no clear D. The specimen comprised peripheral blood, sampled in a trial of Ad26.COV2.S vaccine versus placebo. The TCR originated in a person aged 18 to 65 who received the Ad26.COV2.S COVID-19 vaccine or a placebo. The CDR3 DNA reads TGTGCCAGCAGTCCCCGCAGGACTGATAACTATGGCTACACCTTC. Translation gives CASSPRRTDNYGYTF.